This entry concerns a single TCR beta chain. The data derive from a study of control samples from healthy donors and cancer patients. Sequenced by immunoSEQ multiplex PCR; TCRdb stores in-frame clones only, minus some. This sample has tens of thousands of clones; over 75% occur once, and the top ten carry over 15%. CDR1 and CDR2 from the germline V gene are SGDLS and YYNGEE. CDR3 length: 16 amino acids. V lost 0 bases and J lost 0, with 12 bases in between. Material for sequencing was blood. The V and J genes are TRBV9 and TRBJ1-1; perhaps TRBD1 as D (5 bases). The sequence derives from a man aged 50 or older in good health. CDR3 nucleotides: TGTGCCAGCAGCGTAGGAGGGGCCACGTTGAACACTGAAGCTTTCTTT. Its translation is CASSVGGATLNTEAFF.